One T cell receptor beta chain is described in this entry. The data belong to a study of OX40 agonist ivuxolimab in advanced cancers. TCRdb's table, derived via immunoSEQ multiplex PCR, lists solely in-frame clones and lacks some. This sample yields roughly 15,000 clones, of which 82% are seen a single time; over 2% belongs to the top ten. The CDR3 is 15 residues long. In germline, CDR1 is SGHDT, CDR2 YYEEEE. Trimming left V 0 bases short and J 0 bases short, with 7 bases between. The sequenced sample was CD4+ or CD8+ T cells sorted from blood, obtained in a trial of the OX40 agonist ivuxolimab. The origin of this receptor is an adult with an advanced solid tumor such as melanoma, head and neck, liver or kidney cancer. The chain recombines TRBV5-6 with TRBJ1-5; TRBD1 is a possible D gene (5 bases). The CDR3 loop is CASSLGGYSNQPQHF. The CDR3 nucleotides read TGTGCCAGCAGCTTGGGGGGGTATAGCAATCAGCCCCAGCATTTT.